This TCR beta chain is drawn from a study of blood T cell repertoires in COVID-19. At the level of the study: In each case, the material was cDNA or gDNA derived from T cells, B-cell-depleted T cells, or PBMCs.

Original analysis: By means of reference gene primer amplification, nucleated cell counts were estimated. Sequenced by immunoSEQ multiplex PCR; TCRdb stores in-frame clones only, minus some. Clone size and the V and J calls come from that table; the DNA yielded D and trimming. This sample has about 130,000 clones, with roughly 83% found just once. This CDR3 is built from 15 residues. J was trimmed by 0 bases and V by 2 bases; bases with no gene match: 3. Per the germline V gene, CDR1 is LNHDA and CDR2 is SQIVND (reference sequence). The chain has TRBV19 and TRBJ1-1; 7 bases are a match to TRBD1. This clonotype was obtained from a woman between 50 and 59 years old with acute or convalescent COVID-19. Sequencing was performed on peripheral blood. The CDR3 nucleotides read TGTGCCAGTAGTATACGGGGACAGATGAACACTGAAGCTTTCTTT. This translates into CASSIRGQMNTEAFF.